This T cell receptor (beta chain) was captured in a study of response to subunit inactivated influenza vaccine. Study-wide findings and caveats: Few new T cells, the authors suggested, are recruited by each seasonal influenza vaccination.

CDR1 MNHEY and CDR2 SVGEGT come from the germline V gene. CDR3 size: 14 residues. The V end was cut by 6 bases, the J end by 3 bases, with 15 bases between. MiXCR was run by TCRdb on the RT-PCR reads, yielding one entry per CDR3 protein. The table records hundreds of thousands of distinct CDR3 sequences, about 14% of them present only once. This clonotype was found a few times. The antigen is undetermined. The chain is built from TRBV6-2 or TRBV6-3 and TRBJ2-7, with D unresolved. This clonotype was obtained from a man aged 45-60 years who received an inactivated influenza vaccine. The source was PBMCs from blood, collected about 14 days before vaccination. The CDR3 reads CASSEFQENYEQYF. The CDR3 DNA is TGTGCCAGCAGCGAATTCCAGGAAAACTACGAGCAGTACTTC.